This TCR beta chain was observed in a study of cytomegalovirus exposure and HLA in healthy donors (dated by TCRdb to 2016 to 2017). As for the study more broadly: An earlier analysis of several hundred of the donors reported 276 Gb of sequence data and 117 million unique TCR beta sequences obtained from about 179 million T cells. An early release that covered 640 HLA-typed donors contained about 300 gigabases of sequencing data and tens of millions of unique TCR sequences. Of the 300 to 500 genotyped donors, roughly 80% were placed in the genetic ancestry cluster associated with self-reported Caucasian donors. The study was designed to test whether signatures of past pathogen exposure could be identified by cataloging public T cell receptors. The study profiled the T cell repertoires of more than 500 subjects by immunosequencing and related them to cytomegalovirus serostatus. Besides the first cohort of around 670 subjects, a separate validation cohort made up of 120 or so different subjects was used. The study combined high-throughput TCR immunosequencing, statistical association of individual TCRs with disease status, and machine learning to predict cytomegalovirus infection status. A later analysis re-examined previously published TCR beta repertoires from about 700 donors and added high-resolution HLA genotyping to investigate patterns of TCR occurrence. In the later analysis, no new phenotypic data were used to find candidate immune exposures; instead, reliance was placed on TCR beta sequences and their occurrence across donors. An earlier analysis of nearly 600 of the donors applied high-throughput TCR beta sequencing to assess whether each TCR beta V gene segment acted as functional or pseudogenic. Donor age, sex, ethnicity and CMV serostatus were collected together with the repertoire data. In a later genetic analysis, genome-wide SNP genotypes for about 55% of the 666 donors were used, and that subset was treated as a discovery cohort. All discovery cohort repertoires had been generated using a single sequencing platform. Both class I and class II loci were covered by HLA typing, at four-digit resolution. The number of typed donors differed by locus: roughly 629-630 for A, B, C, DRB1 and DQB1; 522 for DQA1; some 610 for DPA1; and about 450 for DPB1. Because of strong linkage in the cohort, roughly five DR-DQ haplotypes were treated as single units for association and clustering. Across 398 genotyped donors of the cohort, an average of roughly 250,000 unique TCR beta nucleotide sequences per donor were sequenced, and roughly 17% of those sequences were non-productive. Study-level results and caveats: In an earlier analysis of some 500 of the donors, most TCR beta V segments were observed in productive rearrangements about 90% or about 30% of the time, broadly matching IMGT annotations. The earlier analysis of some 540 of the donors excluded some 15 rarely observed V segments, including chromosome 9 orphons, because counts were too low. A total of 150 or so TCR beta chains were listed by the study as associated with cytomegalovirus. Compared with equally common non-associated chains, HLA-associated TCR beta chains in a later analysis were more clonally expanded and had lower generation probabilities. While some public TCRs were present in many individuals, most TCR sequences turned up only very rarely across donors. A later analysis reported that several top co-occurrence clusters appeared linked to parvovirus B19, influenza, CMV and Epstein-Barr virus. In a later analysis, most CMV-associated TCR beta chains were found to appear HLA-restricted, with HLA associations seemingly driven largely by CMV exposure. In a later genetic analysis, fewer N-insertions in productive TCRs were reported among donors in an Asian-associated ancestry cluster than the approximately 710-donor mean. V-gene and J-gene trimming of TCR beta chains was associated with a missense DCLRE1C variant in a later genetic analysis, and the association was replicated in an independent cohort. A further reported finding was that TCR beta sequences accurately predicted the HLA-A and HLA-B alleles for most subjects in the first cohort. A group of highly shared sequence variants was considered likely to be a technical artifact of the sequencing pipeline. In a later analysis, around 17,000 TCR beta sequences were associated with specific HLA alleles at a false discovery rate of 0.05. Because the 87-base-pair reads could not distinguish some IMGT-functional V segments, including TRBV6-2 and TRBV6-3, those segments were excluded. The authors suggested that the approach could potentially be extended to other disease states and immunological phenotypes. Sequencing depth was assumed to be roughly uniform across donors in the presence/absence analyses, though that assumption may not hold. Correlated functional status among segregating V segments might reflect linkage disequilibrium, but an unknown experimental factor could not be ruled out. In vitro tests confirmed that a few of the cytomegalovirus-associated TCR beta chains recognize cytomegalovirus antigens. This cohort had only TCR beta chains sequenced, and the lack of alpha or paired-chain data limited which features could be detected. A later analysis found that TCR association rates varied across HLA loci, with DRB1 alleles showing the most associated TCRs and HLA-C alleles the fewest. Because HLA typing was unavailable for some donors at each locus, only the typed subset was used in association tests. Assigning TCR associations to individual alleles was difficult when HLA alleles, especially DR and DQ, strongly co-occurred. CMV serostatus was the only immune exposure information available for the cohort. In both the original and validation cohorts, the classifier was reported to diagnose cytomegalovirus status with high specificity and sensitivity.

About this clone itself: Its antigen is not yet known. Base qualities are missing; no much larger clone stands one base away.

Library prep was done by the immunoSEQ multiplex PCR assay. A mixture of 60 forward primers for TCR Vbeta segments and 13 reverse primers for TCR Jbeta segments was used in the multiplex PCR. A multiplex PCR assay on genomic DNA amplified the CDR3 region of rearranged TCR beta genes. The amplified TCR beta libraries were sequenced on the Illumina HiSeq System as 87-base-pair reads. The paper's data handling went like this. A later analysis tallied around 82 million unique TCR beta chains across the 666 repertoires, and some 10 million of those chains were shared by two or more donors. To remove PCR and sequencing errors, raw reads were error-corrected and collapsed into unique sequences using a nearest-neighbor algorithm that merged closely related sequences. V, D and J gene segments were assigned by aligning CDR3 sequences to IMGT reference sequences. For a sequence to be retained, at least a six-nucleotide match to both a V gene segment and a J gene segment was required. Rearrangements were called productive when the CDR3 lacked stop codons and stayed in frame with V and J; all others were non-productive. CDR3 was defined according to IMGT convention as the region running from the second conserved V-encoded cysteine to the conserved J-encoded phenylalanine. In an earlier analysis of approximately 500 of the donors, sequences lacking an unambiguous match to a single V gene segment were excluded. In an earlier analysis of some 590 of the donors, a V segment was called functional when productive rearrangements were above 56.7%, and segregating when the standard deviation between donors exceeded 5%. A statistical classification framework was built to diagnose cytomegalovirus status from the catalog of TCR beta chain sequences. In a later analysis, TCR nucleotide sequences were compared against IMGT/GENE-DB human TR gene sequences so that V and J genes could be assigned. The TCRdist pipeline was used in a later analysis to assign CDR3 sequences and most-parsimonious VDJ recombination scenarios. In a later analysis, each TCR beta chain was defined by its CDR3 amino acid sequence together with its V-gene family, and reads without a unique V-gene family were excluded. As a way to deal with suspected cross-contamination and a sequencing artifact, a later analysis dropped 450 to 600 nucleotide sequences that were highly shared and had low generation probability. In a later analysis, a clonal expansion index was calculated for each public chain from normalized within-repertoire ranks of inferred template counts. In a later analysis, generation probabilities were computed using a VDJ recombination model fitted to out-of-frame rearrangements, and the results were checked against IGoR. A later analysis scored TCR-TCR, TCR-HLA and TCR-CMV co-occurrence with hypergeometric tests, applying a repertoire-size bias correction to TCR pairs. False discovery rates were estimated in a later analysis by permuting HLA or CMV assignments 20 times. In a later analysis, co-occurring TCRs were grouped using DBSCAN, and TCRdist sequence similarity was added for clustering within HLA-allele-positive subsets. Repertoires with fewer than 30,000 or more than 120,000 public chains were left out of co-occurrence clustering, as were five repertoires with anomalous nucleotide sharing. TCRdb took this table from immuneACCESS and kept in-frame rearrangements with V and J called. Such tables lack part of the clones; where checked against another copy, unresolved V genes explain under half of the gap, and the rest is unexplained. V, J and clone size were drawn from that table, and D and trimming were deduced from the DNA. This sample comprises 110,000 to 150,000 clones, about 80% of them detected only once. The ten biggest clones cover less than 1.5% of the sample.

In total, fewer than 750 healthy bone marrow donors made up the cohort. At the time of sampling, all cohort members were nominally healthy, though unrecorded immune exposures were likely present. The donor tested CMV seropositive and was one of the 289 seropositive cohort members. A peripheral blood sample was collected from each donor, and TCR beta sequencing was performed on peripheral blood mononuclear cells. The Qiagen DNeasy Blood Extraction Kit was used to extract genomic DNA from the blood cell samples. From the cysteine through the phenylalanine, the CDR3 covers 14 amino acids. Only CDR3 DNA remains: 42 bases, in frame from the first base. Taken from the germline V gene, the CDR1 and CDR2 loops are MRHNA and SNTAGT. V is pruned by 6 bases and J by 4 bases, leaving 7 bases of the junction without a gene match.

Sequencing used PBMCs. This TCR derives from a male donor in good health and CMV-seropositive. The chain is assembled from TRBV6-4 and TRBJ1-2; 8 junctional bases match TRBD1. Read as DNA, the sequence is TGTGCCAGCAGCCCCGGACAGGGAACCTATGGCTACACCTTC. This sequence encodes CASSPGQGTYGYTF.